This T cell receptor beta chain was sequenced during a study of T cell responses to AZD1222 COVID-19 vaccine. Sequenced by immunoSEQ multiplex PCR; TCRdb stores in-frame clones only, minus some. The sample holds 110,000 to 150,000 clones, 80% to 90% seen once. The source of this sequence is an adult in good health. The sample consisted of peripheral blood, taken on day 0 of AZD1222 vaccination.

In DNA, the CDR3 is TGTGCCAGTAGTATAGTACCGGGACAGGGGATTGAAAAACTGTTTTTT. Protein product: CASSIVPGQGIEKLFF. The V and J genes are TRBV19 and TRBJ1-4, with 10 positions matching TRBD1. Trimming at V came to 1 base and at J to 7 bases, leaving 6 bases not matched to a gene. CDR1 LNHDA and CDR2 SQIVND come from the germline V gene (reference sequence). CDR3 length: 16 amino acids.